A selection of T cell receptor beta chains follows, all from one sample in a study of cytomegalovirus exposure and HLA in healthy donors. Repertoires were generated with immunoSEQ multiplex PCR, while TCRdb's copy carries only in-frame clones and drops some. The table records about 73,000 clones, 80% to 90% of them present only once. Sequencing used PBMCs. The receptors derive from a young woman in good health and CMV-seropositive. CDR3s include the opening cysteine and the closing phenylalanine or tryptophan. A D gene is named only where the DNA matches it firmly. Size is omitted from some rows. Given values are once, few, many or a class for expanded clones.

V gene	clone size	D gene	J gene	CDR3 protein	CDR3 DNA
TRBV2	-	TRBD2	TRBJ2-7	CASSERLAAYEQYF	TGTGCCAGCAGTGAAAGGCTAGCGGCATACGAGCAGTACTTC
TRBV14	-	TRBD1	TRBJ1-1	CASSRRVGTGRLGNTEAFF	TGTGCCAGCAGCCGACGCGTGGGGACAGGGAGGCTGGGAAACACTGAAGCTTTCTTT
TRBV19	-	-	TRBJ1-6	CASSTRFDSPLHF	TGTGCCAGTAGCACCCGGTTTGATTCACCCCTCCACTTT
TRBV30	-	-	TRBJ1-2	CAWSVRRRGDYGYTF	TGTGCCTGGAGTGTAAGGCGACGCGGGGACTATGGCTACACCTTC
TRBV4-3	-	TRBD1	TRBJ1-1	CASSQGQGGTEAFF	TGCGCCAGCAGCCAAGGACAGGGAGGAACTGAAGCTTTCTTT
TRBV28	-	-	TRBJ1-3	CASSSFPGAPQGGPSGNTIYF	TGTGCCAGCAGTTCCTTCCCAGGGGCGCCCCAGGGCGGTCCCTCTGGAAACACCATATATTTT
TRBV30	-	TRBD1	TRBJ1-4	CAWSEGTGGRKLFF	TGTGCCTGGAGCGAAGGGACAGGGGGCCGAAAACTGTTTTTT
TRBV7-8	-	TRBD2	TRBJ2-5	CASSPTWLAGEETQYF	TGTGCCAGCAGCCCCACGTGGCTAGCGGGGGAAGAGACCCAGTACTTC
TRBV6-1	-	TRBD1	TRBJ2-2	CASSVFGQASTGELFF	TGTGCCAGCAGTGTGTTCGGACAGGCGAGCACCGGGGAGCTGTTTTTT
TRBV2	-	-	TRBJ2-1	CASSGGRVGNEQFF	TGTGCCAGCAGTGGAGGCAGGGTTGGCAATGAGCAGTTCTTC
TRBV7-8	-	-	TRBJ2-5	CASSLGRGFGETQYF	TGTGCCAGCAGCTTAGGGCGGGGATTCGGAGAGACCCAGTACTTC
TRBV27	once	TRBD1	TRBJ1-5	CASSSRDRVNQPQHF	TGTGCCAGCAGTTCCCGGGACAGGGTCAATCAGCCCCAGCATTTT
TRBV28	-	TRBD2	TRBJ2-1	CASSSPSGGSSYNEQFF	TGTGCCAGCAGTTCCCCCTCTGGCGGGAGCTCCTACAATGAGCAGTTCTTC
TRBV4-3	-	-	TRBJ1-4	CASSRDRTNEKLFF	TGCGCCAGCAGCCGTGACAGGACTAATGAAAAACTGTTTTTT
TRBV4-2	-	TRBD2	TRBJ2-5	CASSPSLGAGGLETQYF	TGTGCCAGCAGCCCAAGTTTGGGAGCGGGGGGGCTTGAGACCCAGTACTTC
TRBV19	-	-	TRBJ1-2	CASSDRPVSSGYTF	TGTGCCAGTAGCGACAGACCAGTCTCCTCCGGCTACACCTTC